A selection of T cell receptor beta chains follows, all from one sample in a study of T cells in Graves' hyperthyroidism and ophthalmopathy. TCRdb reprocessed the multiplex PCR reads via MiXCR and lists one record per CDR3 protein. The data contain about 690,000 distinct CDR3 sequences, roughly 17% of them seen just once; the ten biggest clones take up roughly a sixth. Material for sequencing was blood. The receptors come from a man aged 50 to 60 with Graves' hyperthyroidism. CDR3s include the opening cysteine and the closing phenylalanine or tryptophan. The D gene is left open where the match is weak. Size is omitted from some rows. Given values are once, few, many or a class for expanded clones.

CDR3	DNA	size	D	length	V	J
CSVVRGADTQYF	TGCAGCGTTGTTCGGGGAGCAGATACGCAGTATTTT	.	.	12	TRBV29-1	TRBJ2-3
CATGTSGSYEQYF	TGTGCCACCGGGACTAGCGGCTCCTACGAGCAGTACTTC	many	TRBD2	13	TRBV6-1	TRBJ2-7
CASSPRLAGGGNQPQHF	TGTGCCAGCAGTCCTCGCCTGGCAGGGGGTGGCAATCAGCCCCAGCATTTT	few	TRBD1	17	TRBV28	TRBJ1-5
CASSGTGSSYEQYF	TGTGCCAGCAGTGGGACAGGGAGCTCCTACGAGCAGTACTTC	many	TRBD1	14	TRBV27	TRBJ2-7
CASSLIGAGDETQYF	TGTGCCAGCAGCTTAATAGGGGCAGGCGACGAGACCCAGTACTTC	once	.	15	TRBV11-2	TRBJ2-5
CASSESAVDTEAFF	TGTGCCAGCAGTGAAAGTGCGGTAGACACTGAAGCTTTCTTT	many	.	14	TRBV6-1	TRBJ1-1
CAWSATELFF	TGTGCCTGGAGCGCAACGGAGCTGTTTTTT	.	.	10	TRBV30	TRBJ2-2
CASSYSGWTAKGYTF	TGTGCCAGCAGTTACTCCGGTTGGACCGCGAAGGGCTACACCTTC	.	.	15	TRBV6-2/TRBV6-3	TRBJ1-2
CACGNSDKYTEAFF	TGTGCCTGCGGGAACTCGGACAAGTATACTGAAGCTTTCTTT	.	.	14	TRBV3-1	TRBJ1-1
CASSLEAASGSYEQYF	TGTGCCAGCAGCTTAGAGGCAGCTAGCGGGAGCTACGAGCAGTACTTC	many	TRBD2	16	TRBV11-2	TRBJ2-7
CASSLAEPSGDYTF	TGCGCCAGCAGCTTGGCCGAACCAAGTGGAGACTACACCTTC	.	.	14	TRBV5-1	TRBJ1-2
CASSEFVLADNEQFF	TGTGCCAGCAGTGAATTTGTACTCGCCGACAATGAGCAGTTCTTC	many	.	15	TRBV6-1	TRBJ2-1
CSVVPGLTSYEQYF	TGCAGCGTGGTACCGGGACTGACCTCCTACGAGCAGTACTTC	many	.	14	TRBV29-1	TRBJ2-7
CASSKTGRAEAFF	TGTGCCAGCAGCAAGACAGGGCGGGCTGAAGCTTTCTTT	many	TRBD1	13	TRBV27	TRBJ1-1
CASSSQAVTSGSGDTQYF	TGTGCCAGCTCATCCCAAGCCGTGACTAGCGGGAGCGGAGATACGCAGTATTTT	few	TRBD2	18	TRBV18	TRBJ2-3
CSVEETVATEAFF	TGCAGCGTTGAAGAGACGGTTGCCACTGAAGCTTTCTTT	few	.	13	TRBV29-1	TRBJ1-1
CASSLVELGSYEQYF	TGTGCCAGCAGCTTAGTAGAACTTGGGTCCTACGAGCAGTACTTC	many	.	15	TRBV7-2	TRBJ2-7
CASSVLIGTSGIYVHEQFF	TGTGCCAGCAGTGTTCTCATTGGGACTAGCGGGATCTATGTTCATGAGCAGTTCTTC	many	TRBD2	19	TRBV28	TRBJ2-1
CASSLRDYSHEQFF	TGTGCCAGCAGCTTAAGGGACTACTCGCATGAGCAGTTCTTC	few	TRBD2	14	TRBV13	TRBJ2-1
CASSVLAGSYNEQFF	TGTGCCAGCAGTGTGCTAGCTGGCTCCTACAATGAGCAGTTCTTC	many	.	15	TRBV2	TRBJ2-1